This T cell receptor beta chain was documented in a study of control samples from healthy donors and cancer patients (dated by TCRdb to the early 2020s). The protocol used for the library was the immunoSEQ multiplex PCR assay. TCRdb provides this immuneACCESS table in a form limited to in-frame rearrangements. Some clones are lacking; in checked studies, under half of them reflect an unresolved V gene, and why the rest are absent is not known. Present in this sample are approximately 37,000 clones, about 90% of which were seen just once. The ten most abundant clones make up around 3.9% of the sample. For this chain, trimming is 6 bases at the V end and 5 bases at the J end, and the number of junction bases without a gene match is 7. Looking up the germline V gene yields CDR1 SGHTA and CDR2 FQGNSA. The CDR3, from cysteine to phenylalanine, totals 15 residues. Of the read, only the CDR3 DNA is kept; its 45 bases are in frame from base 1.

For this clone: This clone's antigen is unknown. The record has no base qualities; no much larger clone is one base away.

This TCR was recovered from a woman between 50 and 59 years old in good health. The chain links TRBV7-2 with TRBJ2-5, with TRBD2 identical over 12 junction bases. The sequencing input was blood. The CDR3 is CASSHLAGGSETQYF. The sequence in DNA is TGTGCCAGCAGTCATCTAGCGGGGGGGTCCGAGACCCAGTACTTC.